This record covers a single T cell receptor beta chain. Antigen specificity is unknown. The data belong to a study of T cell responses to AZD1222 COVID-19 vaccine. Using immunoSEQ multiplex PCR, the repertoire was profiled, and TCRdb retains in-frame clones only, with some absent. This sample has roughly 150,000 clones, with approximately 88% found just once. Notes on the study in general: In all cases, repertoires were sampled only after the peak T cell response.

This CDR3 is built from 14 residues. Trimming removed 6 bases from V and 4 bases from J; junction bases left unmatched: 4. Germline CDR1 MDHEN, CDR2 SYDVKM. The chain is built from TRBV28 and TRBJ2-7; 12 positions agree with TRBD2. The origin of this receptor is an adult in good health. This specimen was peripheral blood, taken on day 0 of MenACWY control vaccination. CDR3 bases: TGTGCCAGCAGGGTGGGACTAGCGGGTTACGAGCAGTACTTC. The encoded protein is CASRVGLAGYEQYF.